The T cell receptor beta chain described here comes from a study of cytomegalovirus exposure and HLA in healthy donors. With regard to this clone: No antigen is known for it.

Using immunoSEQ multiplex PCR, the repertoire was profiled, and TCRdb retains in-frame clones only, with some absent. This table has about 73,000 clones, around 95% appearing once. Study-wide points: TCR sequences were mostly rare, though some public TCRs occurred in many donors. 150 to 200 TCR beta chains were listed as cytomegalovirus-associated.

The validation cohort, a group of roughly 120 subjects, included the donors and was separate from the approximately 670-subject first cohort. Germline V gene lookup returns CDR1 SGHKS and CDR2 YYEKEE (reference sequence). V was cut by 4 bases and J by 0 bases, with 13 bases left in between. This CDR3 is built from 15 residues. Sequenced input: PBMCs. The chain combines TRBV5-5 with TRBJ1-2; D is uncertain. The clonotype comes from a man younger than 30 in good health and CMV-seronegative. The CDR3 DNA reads TGTGCCAGCAGCCTCGACTCTTTGGCTAACTATGGCTACACCTTC. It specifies CASSLDSLANYGYTF.